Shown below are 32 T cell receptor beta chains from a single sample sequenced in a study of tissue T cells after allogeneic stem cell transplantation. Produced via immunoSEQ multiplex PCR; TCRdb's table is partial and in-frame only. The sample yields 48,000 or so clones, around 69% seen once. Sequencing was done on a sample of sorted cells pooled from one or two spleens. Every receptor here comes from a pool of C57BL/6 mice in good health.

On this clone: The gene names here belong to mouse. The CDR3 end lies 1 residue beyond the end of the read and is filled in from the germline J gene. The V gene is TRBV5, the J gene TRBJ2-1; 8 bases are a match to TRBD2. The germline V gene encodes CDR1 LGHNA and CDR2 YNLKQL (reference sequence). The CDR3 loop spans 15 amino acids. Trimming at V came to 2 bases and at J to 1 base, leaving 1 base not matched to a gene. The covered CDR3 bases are TGTGCCAGCAGCCAAAACTGGGGGAACTATGCTGAGCAGTTC. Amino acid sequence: CASSQNWGNYAEQF. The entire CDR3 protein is CASSQNWGNYAEQFF.

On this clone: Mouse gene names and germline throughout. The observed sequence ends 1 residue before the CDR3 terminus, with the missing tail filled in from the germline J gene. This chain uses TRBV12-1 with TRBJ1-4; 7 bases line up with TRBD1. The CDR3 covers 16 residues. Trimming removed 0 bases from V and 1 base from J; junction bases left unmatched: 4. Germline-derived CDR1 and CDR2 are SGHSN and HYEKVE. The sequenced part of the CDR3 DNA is TGTGCCAGCTCTCTCGGAGGGGGCAGTTCCAACGAAAGATTATTT. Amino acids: CASSLGGGSSNERLF. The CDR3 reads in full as CASSLGGGSSNERLFF.

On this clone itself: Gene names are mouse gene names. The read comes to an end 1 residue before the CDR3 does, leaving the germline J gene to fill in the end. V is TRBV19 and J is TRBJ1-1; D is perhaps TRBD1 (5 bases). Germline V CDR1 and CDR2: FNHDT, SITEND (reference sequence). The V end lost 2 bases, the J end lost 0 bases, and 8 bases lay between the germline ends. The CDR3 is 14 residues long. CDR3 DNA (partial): TGTGCCAGCAGTATGGACAATGCAAACACAGAAGTCTTC. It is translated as CASSMDNANTEVF. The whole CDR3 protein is CASSMDNANTEVFF.

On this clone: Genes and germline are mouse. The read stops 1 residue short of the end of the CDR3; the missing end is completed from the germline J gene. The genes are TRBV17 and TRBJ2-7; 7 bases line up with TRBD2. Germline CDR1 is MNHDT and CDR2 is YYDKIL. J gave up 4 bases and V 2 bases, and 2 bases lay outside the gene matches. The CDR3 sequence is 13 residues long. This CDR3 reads CASSRLGVYEQYF. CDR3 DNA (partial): TGTGCTAGCAGTAGACTGGGGGTTTATGAACAGTAC.

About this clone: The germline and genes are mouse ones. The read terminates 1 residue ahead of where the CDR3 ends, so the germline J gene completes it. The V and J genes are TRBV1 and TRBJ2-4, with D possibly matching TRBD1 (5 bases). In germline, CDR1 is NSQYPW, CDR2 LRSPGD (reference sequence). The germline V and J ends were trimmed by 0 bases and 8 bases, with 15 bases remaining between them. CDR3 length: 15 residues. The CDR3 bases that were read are TGCACCTGCAGTGCAGATCAGGGCCTGGTCGGCACCTTGTAC. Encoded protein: CTCSADQGLVGTLY. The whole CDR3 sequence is CTCSADQGLVGTLYF.

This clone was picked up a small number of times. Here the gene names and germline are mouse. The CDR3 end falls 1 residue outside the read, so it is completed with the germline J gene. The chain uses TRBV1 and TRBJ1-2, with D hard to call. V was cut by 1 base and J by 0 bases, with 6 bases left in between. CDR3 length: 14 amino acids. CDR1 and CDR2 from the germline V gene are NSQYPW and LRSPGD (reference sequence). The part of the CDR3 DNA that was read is TGCACCTGCAGTGCAGGTCATGCAAACTCCGACTACACC. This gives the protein CTCSAGHANSDYT. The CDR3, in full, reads CTCSAGHANSDYTF. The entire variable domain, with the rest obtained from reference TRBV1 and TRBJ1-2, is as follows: VTLLEQNPRWRLVPRGQAVNLRCILKNSQYPWMSWYQQDLQKQLQWLFTLRSPGDKEVKSLPGADYLATRVTDTELRLQVANMSQGRTLYCTCSAGHANSDYTFGSGTRLLVI.

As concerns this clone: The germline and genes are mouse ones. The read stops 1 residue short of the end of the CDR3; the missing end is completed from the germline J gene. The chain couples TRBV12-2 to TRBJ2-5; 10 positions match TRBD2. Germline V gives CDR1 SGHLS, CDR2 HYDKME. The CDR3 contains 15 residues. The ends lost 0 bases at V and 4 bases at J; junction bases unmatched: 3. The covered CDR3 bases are TGTGCCAGCTCTCTCCGGGACTGGGGAAAAGACACCCAGTAC. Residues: CASSLRDWGKDTQY. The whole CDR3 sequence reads CASSLRDWGKDTQYF.

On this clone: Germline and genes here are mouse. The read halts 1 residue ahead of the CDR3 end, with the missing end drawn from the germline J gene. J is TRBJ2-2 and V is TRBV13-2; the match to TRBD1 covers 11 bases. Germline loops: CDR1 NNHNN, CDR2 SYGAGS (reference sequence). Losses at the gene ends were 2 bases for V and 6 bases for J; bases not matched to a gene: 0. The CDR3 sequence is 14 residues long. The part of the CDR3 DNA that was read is TGTGCCAGCGGTGAGGGACAGGGGGCCGGGCAGCTCTAC. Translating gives CASGEGQGAGQLY. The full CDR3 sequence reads CASGEGQGAGQLYF.

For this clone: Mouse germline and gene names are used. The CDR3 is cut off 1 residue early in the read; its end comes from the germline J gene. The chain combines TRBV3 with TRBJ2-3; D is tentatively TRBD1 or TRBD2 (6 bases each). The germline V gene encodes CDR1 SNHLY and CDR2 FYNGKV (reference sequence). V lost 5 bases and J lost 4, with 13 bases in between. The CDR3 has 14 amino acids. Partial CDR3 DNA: TGTGCCAGCAGCCCCTTGGGGGCGTCAGAAACGCTGTAT. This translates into CASSPLGASETLY. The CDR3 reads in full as CASSPLGASETLYF.

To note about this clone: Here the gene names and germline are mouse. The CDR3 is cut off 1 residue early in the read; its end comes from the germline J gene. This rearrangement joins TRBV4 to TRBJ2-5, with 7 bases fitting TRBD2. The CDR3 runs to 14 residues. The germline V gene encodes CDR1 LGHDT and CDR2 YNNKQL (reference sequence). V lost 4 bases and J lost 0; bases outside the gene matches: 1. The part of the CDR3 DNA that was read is TGTGCCAGCAGCTTACTGGGGAACCAAGACACCCAGTAC. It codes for CASSLLGNQDTQY. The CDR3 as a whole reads CASSLLGNQDTQYF.

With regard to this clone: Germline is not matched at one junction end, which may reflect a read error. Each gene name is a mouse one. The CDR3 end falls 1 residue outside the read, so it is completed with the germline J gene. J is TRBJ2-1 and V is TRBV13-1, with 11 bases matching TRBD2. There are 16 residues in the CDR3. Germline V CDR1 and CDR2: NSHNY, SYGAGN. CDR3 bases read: TGTGCCGGCAGACCGGGACTGGGGGAGAACTATGCTGAGCAGTTC. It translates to CAGRPGLGENYAEQF. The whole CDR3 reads CAGRPGLGENYAEQFF.

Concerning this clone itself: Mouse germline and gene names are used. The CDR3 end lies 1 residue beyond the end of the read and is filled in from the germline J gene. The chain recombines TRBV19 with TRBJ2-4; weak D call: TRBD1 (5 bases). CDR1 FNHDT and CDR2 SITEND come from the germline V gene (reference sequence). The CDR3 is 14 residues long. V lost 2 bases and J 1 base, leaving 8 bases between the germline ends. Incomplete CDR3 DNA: TGTGCCAGCAGTATCCGCAGGGGTCAAAACACCTTGTAC. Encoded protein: CASSIRRGQNTLY. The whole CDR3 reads CASSIRRGQNTLYF.

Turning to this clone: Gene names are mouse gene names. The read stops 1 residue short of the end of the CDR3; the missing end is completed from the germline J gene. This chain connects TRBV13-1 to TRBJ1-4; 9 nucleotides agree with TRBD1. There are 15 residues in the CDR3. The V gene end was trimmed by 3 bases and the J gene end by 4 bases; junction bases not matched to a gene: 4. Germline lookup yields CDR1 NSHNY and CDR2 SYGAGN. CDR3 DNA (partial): TGTGCCAGCAGTGGCCGGGACAGGGTCAACGAAAGATTATTT. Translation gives CASSGRDRVNERLF. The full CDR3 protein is CASSGRDRVNERLFF. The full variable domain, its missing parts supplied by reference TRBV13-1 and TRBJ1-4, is EAAVTQSPRNKVTVTGGNVTLSCRQTNSHNYMYWYRQDTGHGLRLIHYSYGAGNLRIGDVPDGYKATRTTQEDFFLLLELASPSQTSLYFCASSGRDRVNERLFFGHGTKLSVL.

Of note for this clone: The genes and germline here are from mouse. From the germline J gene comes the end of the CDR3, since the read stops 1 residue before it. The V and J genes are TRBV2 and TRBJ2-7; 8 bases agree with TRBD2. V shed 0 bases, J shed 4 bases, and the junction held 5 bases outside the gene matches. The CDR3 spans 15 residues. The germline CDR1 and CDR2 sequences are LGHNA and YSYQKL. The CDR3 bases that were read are TGTGCCAGCAGCCAAGATCCCGGACTGGGATATGAACAGTAC. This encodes CASSQDPGLGYEQY. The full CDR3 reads CASSQDPGLGYEQYF.

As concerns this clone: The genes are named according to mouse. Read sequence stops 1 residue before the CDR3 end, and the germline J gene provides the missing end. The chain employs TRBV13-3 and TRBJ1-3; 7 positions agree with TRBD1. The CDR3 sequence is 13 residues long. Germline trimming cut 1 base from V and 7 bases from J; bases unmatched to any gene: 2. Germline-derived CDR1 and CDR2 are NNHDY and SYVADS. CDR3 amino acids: CASSDYRGNTLYF. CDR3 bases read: TGTGCCAGCAGTGATTACAGGGGTAATACGCTCTAT.

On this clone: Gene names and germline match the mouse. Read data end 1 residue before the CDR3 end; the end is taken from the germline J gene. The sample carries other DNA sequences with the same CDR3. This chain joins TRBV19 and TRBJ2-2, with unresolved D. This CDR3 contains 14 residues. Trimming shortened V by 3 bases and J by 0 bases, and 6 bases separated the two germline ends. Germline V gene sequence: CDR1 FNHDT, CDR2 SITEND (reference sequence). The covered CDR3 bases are TGTGCCAGCAGTAAGGGAGCAAACACCGGGCAGCTCTAC. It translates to CASSKGANTGQLY. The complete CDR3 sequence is CASSKGANTGQLYF.

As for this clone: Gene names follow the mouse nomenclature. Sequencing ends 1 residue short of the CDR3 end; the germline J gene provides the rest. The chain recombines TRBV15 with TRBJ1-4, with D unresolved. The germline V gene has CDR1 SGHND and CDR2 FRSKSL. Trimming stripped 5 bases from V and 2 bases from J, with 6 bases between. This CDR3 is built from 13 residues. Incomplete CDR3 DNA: TGTGCCAGCAGTCTTCGGTCCAACGAAAGATTATTT. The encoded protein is CASSLRSNERLF. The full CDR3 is CASSLRSNERLFF.

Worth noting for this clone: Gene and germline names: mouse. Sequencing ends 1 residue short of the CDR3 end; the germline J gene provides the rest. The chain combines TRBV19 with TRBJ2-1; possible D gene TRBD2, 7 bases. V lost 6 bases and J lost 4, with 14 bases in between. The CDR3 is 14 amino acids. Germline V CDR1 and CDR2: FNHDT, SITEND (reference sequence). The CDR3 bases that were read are TGTGCCAGCACCGGGGGCTGGGGGTATGCTGAGCAGTTC. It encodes CASTGGWGYAEQF. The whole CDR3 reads CASTGGWGYAEQFF. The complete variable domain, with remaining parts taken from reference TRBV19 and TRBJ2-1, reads GGIITQTPKFLIGQEGQKLTLKCQQNFNHDTMYWYRQDSGKGLRLIYYSITENDLQKGDLSEGYDASREKKSSFSLTVTSAQKNEMAVFLCASTGGWGYAEQFFGPGTRLTVL.

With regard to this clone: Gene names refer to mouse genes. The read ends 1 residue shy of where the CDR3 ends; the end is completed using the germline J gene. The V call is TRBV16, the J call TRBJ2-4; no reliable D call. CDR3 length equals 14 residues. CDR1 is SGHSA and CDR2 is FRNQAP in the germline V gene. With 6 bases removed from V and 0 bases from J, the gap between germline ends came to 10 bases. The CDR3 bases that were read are TGTGCAAGCAGGCCCACATCTAGTCAAAACACCTTGTAC. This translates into CASRPTSSQNTLY. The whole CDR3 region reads CASRPTSSQNTLYF.

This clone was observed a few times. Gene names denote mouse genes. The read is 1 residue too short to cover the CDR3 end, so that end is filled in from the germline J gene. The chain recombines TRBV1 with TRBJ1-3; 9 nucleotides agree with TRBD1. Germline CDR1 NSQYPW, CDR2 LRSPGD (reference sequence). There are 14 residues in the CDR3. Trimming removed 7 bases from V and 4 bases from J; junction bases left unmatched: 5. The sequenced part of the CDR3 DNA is TGCACCTGCACACAGGGGGCAGGAGGAAATACGCTCTAT. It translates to CTCTQGAGGNTLY. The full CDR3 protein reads CTCTQGAGGNTLYF.

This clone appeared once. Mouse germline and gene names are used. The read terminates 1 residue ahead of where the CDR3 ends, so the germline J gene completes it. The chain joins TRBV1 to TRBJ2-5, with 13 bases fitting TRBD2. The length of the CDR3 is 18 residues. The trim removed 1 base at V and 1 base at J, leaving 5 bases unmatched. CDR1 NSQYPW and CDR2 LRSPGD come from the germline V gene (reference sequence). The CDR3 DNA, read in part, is TGCACCTGCAGTGCAGTCACCGGGACTGGGGGGGACCAAGACACCCAGTAC. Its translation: CTCSAVTGTGGDQDTQY. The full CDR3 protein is CTCSAVTGTGGDQDTQYF.

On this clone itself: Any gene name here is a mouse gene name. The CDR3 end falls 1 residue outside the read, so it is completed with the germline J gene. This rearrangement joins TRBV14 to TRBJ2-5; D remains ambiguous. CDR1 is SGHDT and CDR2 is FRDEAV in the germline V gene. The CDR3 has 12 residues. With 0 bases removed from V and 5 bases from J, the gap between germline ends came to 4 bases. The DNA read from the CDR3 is TGTGCCAGCAGTTTCTGGGGAGACACCCAGTAC. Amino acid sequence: CASSFWGDTQY. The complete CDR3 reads CASSFWGDTQYF.

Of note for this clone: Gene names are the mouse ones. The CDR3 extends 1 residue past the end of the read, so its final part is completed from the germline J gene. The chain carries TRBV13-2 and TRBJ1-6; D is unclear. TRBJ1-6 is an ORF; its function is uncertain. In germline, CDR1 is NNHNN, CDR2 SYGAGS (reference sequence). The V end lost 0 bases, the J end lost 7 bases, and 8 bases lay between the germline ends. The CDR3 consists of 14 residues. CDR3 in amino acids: CASGDAVMNSPLYF. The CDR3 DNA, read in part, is TGTGCCAGCGGTGATGCAGTCATGAATTCGCCCCTCTAC.

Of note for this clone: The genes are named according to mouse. CDR3 DNA, as far as it was read: TGTGCCAGCTCTCTCGTGGCTGGGGGAGATGACACCCAGTAC. Amino acid sequence: CASSLVAGGDDTQY. The entire CDR3 sequence reads CASSLVAGGDDTQYF. This rearrangement joins TRBV12-1 to TRBJ2-5; 7 bases match TRBD2. The read ends 1 residue early relative to the CDR3; the germline J gene fills the gap. CDR1 SGHSN and CDR2 HYEKVE come from the germline V gene. V was clipped by 0 bases and J by 6 bases; unmatched bases: 8. The CDR3 extends over 15 amino acids. The full variable domain, with the rest looked up from reference TRBV12-1 and TRBJ2-5, is DSGVVQSPRHIIKEKGGRSVLTCIPISGHSNVVWYQQTLGKELKFLIQHYEKVERDKGFLPSRFSVQQFDDYHSEMNMSALELEDSAMYFCASSLVAGGDDTQYFGPGTRLLVL.

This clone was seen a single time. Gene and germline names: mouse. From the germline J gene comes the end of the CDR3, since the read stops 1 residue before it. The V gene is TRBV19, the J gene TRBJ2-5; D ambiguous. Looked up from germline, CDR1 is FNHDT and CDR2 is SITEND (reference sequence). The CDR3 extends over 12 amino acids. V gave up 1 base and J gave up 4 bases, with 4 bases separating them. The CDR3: CASSIMEDTQYF. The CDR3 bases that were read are TGTGCCAGCAGTATAATGGAAGACACCCAGTAC.

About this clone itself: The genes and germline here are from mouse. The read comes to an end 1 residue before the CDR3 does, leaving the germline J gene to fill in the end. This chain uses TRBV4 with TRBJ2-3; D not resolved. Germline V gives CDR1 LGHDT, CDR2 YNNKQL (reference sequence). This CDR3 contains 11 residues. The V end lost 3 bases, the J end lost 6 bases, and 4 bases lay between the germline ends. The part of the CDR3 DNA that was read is TGTGCCAGCAGCTACCCCGAAACGCTGTAT. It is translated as CASSYPETLY. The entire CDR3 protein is CASSYPETLYF.

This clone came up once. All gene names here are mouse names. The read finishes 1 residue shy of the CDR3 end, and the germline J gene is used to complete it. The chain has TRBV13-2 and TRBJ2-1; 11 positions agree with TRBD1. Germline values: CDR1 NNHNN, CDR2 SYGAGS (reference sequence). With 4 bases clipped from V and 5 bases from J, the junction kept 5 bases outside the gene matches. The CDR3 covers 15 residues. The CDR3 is CASGHRDRGNAEQFF. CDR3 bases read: TGTGCCAGCGGTCACCGGGACAGGGGGAATGCTGAGCAGTTC.

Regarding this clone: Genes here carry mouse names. Here the CDR3 reads CASSQDPGGAETLYF. CDR3 bases read: TGTGCCAGCAGCCAAGATCCGGGTGGTGCAGAAACGCTGTAT. The chain employs TRBV5 and TRBJ2-3; D uncertain. The sequenced fragment ends 1 residue before the CDR3 boundary, so the rest is inferred from the germline J gene. CDR1 LGHNA and CDR2 YNLKQL come from the germline V gene (reference sequence). This CDR3 has 15 residues. Trimming left V 0 bases short and J 1 base short, with 8 bases between.

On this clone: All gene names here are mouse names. The sequenced part of the CDR3 DNA is TGTGCCTGGAGCCCCTGGGACAGGGGGCCGGGAAATACGCTCTAT. Translation gives CAWSPWDRGPGNTLY. The CDR3 in its entirety is CAWSPWDRGPGNTLYF. This chain uses TRBV31 with TRBJ1-3; 12 nucleotides line up with TRBD1. The CDR3 end falls 1 residue outside the read, so it is completed with the germline J gene. V was pared by 3 bases and J by 4 bases, with 7 bases of the junction left unmatched. This CDR3 spans 16 amino acids. Germline CDR1 is GKSSPN and CDR2 is SITVG.

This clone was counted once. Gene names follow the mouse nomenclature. The DNA read from the CDR3 is TGTGCCAGCAGCCCCTCTGGGGGGGCGGACACCCAGTAC. It yields the protein CASSPSGGADTQY. From start to end, the CDR3 is CASSPSGGADTQYF. This chain connects TRBV3 to TRBJ2-5, with 10 bases aligning to TRBD2. Read data end 1 residue before the CDR3 end; the end is taken from the germline J gene. This CDR3 comprises 14 residues. The V and J ends lost 5 bases and 6 bases, in that order; junction bases with no gene match: 5. Per the germline V gene, CDR1 is SNHLY and CDR2 is FYNGKV (reference sequence).

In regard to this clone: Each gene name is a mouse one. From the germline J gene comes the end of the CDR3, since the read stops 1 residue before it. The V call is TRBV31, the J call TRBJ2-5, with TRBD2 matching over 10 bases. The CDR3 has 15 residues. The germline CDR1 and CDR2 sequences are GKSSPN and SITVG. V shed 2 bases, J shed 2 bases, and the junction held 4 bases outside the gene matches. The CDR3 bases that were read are TGTGCCTGGAGTTACGGGACTGGGGTCCAAGACACCCAGTAC. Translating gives CAWSYGTGVQDTQY. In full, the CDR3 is CAWSYGTGVQDTQYF.

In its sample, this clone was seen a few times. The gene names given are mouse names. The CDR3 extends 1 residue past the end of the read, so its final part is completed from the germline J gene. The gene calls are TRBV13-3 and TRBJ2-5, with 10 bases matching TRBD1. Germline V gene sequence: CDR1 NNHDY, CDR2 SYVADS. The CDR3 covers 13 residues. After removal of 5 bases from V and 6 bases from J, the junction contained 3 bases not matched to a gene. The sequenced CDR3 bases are TGTGCCAGCAGCGGACAGGGGGGCGACACCCAGTAC. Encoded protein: CASSGQGGDTQY. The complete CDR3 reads CASSGQGGDTQYF.